The sample holds many counts of the clone carrying this TCR beta chain. Its antigen remains unidentified. The data originate from a study of CD8 T cells in ankylosing spondylitis. MiXCR, run by TCRdb on the 5' RACE reads, gives a single entry per CDR3 protein. The data hold a few hundred thousand distinct CDR3 sequences, with about 10% observed a single time. General study results and limits: Significantly higher representation of disease-linked clones was reported for matched ankylosing spondylitis synovial fluid.

The TCR sequence derives from a male donor with ankylosing spondylitis or in good health (not recorded which). Sequenced sample: blood, either unsorted or a sorted T cell fraction (not recorded which).

CDR3 residues: CASSSTGGYTEAFF. The CDR3 DNA sequence: TGCGCCAGCAGCTCCACAGGGGGGTACACTGAAGCTTTCTTT. This chain connects TRBV5-1 to TRBJ1-1, with 8 bases fitting TRBD1. J lost 3 bases, V lost 3 bases, and 4 bases had no gene match. CDR3 size: 14 residues. CDR1 is SGHRS and CDR2 is YFSETQ in the germline V gene.